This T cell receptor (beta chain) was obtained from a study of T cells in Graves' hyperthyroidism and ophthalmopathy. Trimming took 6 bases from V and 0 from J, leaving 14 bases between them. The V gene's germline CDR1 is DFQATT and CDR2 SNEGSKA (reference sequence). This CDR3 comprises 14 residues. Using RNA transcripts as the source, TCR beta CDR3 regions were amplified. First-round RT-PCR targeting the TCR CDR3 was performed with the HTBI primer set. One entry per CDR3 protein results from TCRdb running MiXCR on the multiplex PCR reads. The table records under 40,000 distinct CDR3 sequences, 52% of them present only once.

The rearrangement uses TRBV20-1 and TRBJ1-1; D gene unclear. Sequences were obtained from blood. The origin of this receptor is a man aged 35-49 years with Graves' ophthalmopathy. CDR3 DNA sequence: TGCAGTGCCAGCAGTCGTCTGATGAACACTGAAGCTTTCTTT. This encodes CSASSRLMNTEAFF.